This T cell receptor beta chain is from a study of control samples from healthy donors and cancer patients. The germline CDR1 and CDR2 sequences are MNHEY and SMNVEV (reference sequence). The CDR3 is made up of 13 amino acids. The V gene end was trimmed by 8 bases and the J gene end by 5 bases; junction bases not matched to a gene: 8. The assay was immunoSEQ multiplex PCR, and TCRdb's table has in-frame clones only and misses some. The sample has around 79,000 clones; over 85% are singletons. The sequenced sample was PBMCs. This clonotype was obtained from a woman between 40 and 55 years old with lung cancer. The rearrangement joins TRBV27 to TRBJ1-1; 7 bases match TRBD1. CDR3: CASSDRAWTEAFF. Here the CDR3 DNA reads TGTGCCAGCTCCGACAGGGCGTGGACTGAAGCTTTCTTT.